This TCR beta chain emerged from a study of T cell changes during pregnancy in multiple sclerosis. Repertoires were generated with immunoSEQ multiplex PCR, while TCRdb's copy carries only in-frame clones and drops some. The table records about 100,000 clones, roughly 92% of them present only once. The CDR3 loop spans 15 amino acids. The V gene lost 0 bases and the J gene lost 2 bases, with 10 bases spanning the gap. Germline V CDR1 and CDR2: WSHSY, SAAADI. This receptor was obtained from a female donor with multiple sclerosis, enrolled in a pregnancy study. The material sequenced was peripheral blood, taken in the second trimester of pregnancy. V gene TRBV10-2 combines with J gene TRBJ1-1; D not resolved. CDR3 sequence (DNA): TGCGCCAGCAGTGAGTCCCCGGGTATAAACACTGAAGCTTTCTTT. Its protein product is CASSESPGINTEAFF.